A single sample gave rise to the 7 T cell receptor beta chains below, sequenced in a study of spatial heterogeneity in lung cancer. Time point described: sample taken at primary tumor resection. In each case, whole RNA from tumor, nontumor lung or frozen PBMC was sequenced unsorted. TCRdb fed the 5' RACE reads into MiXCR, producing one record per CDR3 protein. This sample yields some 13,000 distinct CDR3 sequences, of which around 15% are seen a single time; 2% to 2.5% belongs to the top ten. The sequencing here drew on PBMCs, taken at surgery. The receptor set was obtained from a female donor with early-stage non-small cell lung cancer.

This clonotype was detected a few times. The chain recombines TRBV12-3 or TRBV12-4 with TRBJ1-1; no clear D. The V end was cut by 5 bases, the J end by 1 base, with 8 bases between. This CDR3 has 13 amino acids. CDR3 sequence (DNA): TGTGCCAGCAGTGGACTGGGGAACACTGAAGCTTTCTTT. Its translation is CASSGLGNTEAFF.

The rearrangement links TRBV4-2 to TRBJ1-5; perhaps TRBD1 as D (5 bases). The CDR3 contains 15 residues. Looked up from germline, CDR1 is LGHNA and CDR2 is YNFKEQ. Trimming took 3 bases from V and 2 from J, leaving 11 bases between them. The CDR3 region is CASSHDTGGNQPQHF. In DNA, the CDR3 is TGTGCCAGCAGCCATGACACAGGAGGCAATCAGCCCCAGCATTTT.

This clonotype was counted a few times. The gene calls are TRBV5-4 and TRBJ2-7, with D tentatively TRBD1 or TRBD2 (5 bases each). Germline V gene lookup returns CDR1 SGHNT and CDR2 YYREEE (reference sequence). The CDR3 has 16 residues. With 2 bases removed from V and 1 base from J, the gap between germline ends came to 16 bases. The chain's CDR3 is CASSLGTLRSSYEQYF. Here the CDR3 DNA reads TGTGCCAGCAGCTTAGGGACGCTGAGGTCGTCCTACGAGCAGTACTTC.

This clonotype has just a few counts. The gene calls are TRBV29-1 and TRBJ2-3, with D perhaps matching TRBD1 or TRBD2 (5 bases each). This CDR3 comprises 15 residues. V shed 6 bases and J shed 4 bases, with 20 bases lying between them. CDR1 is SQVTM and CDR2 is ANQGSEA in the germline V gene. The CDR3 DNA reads TGCAGCGTCCGCCGGGACGCCGACGGGGCAGATACGCAGTATTTT. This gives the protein CSVRRDADGADTQYF.

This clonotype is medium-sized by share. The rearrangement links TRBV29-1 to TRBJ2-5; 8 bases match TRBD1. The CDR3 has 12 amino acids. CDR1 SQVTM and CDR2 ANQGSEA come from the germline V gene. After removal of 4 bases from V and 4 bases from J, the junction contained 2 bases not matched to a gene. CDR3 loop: CSVAGTGETQYF. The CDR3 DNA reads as TGCAGCGTTGCCGGGACAGGAGAGACCCAGTACTTC.

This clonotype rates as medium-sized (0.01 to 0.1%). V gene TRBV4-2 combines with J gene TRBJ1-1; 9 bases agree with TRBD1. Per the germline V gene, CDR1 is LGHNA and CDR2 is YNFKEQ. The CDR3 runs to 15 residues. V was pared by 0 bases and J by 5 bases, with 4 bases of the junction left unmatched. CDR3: CASSQEGTGSTEAFF. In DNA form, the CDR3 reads TGTGCCAGCAGCCAAGAGGGGACAGGGTCGACTGAAGCTTTCTTT.

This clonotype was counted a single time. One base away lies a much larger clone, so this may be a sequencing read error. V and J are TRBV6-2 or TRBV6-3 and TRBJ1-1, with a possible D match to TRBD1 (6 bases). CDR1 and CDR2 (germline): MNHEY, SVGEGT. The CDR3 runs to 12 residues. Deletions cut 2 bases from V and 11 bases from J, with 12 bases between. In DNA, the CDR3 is TGTGCCAGCAGTTACGGGGGGCTTGACGCTTTCTTT. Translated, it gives CASSYGGLDAFF.